These 31 T cell receptor beta chains originate from one sample sequenced in a study of Graves' ophthalmopathy and Graves' hyperthyroidism. Amplification of the TCR beta CDR3 regions used RNA transcripts (as template). Scientists carried out first-round RT-PCR using HTBI primers and then a second-round multiplex PCR. TCRdb re-analysed the multiplex PCR reads in MiXCR, keeping a single row per CDR3 protein. This sample has about 24,000 distinct CDR3 sequences, with about 44% found just once. The specimen sequenced was peripheral blood. The receptors originated from an adult woman with stable Graves' hyperthyroidism.

V and J are TRBV10-3 and TRBJ1-5; perhaps TRBD1 as D (5 bases). Germline lookup yields CDR1 ENHRY and CDR2 SYGVKD. V dropped 0 bases and J dropped 4 bases, with 10 bases sitting between them. This CDR3 has 15 amino acids. As DNA, the CDR3 is TGTGCCATCAGTGAGTCTGGCCAGGGTAATCAGCCCCAGCATTTT. Its translation: CAISESGQGNQPQHF.

This clonotype has a count of ten or more. This could be a read error, since a much larger clone is one nucleotide away. The chain carries TRBV4-3 and TRBJ2-1; 7 bases line up with TRBD2. The CDR3 runs 13 residues. Germline loops: CDR1 LGHNA, CDR2 YSLEER. The J segment lost 10 bases and the V segment lost 3 bases, leaving 6 bases of the junction unmatched. In DNA, the CDR3 is TGCGCCAGCAGCCACAAAGCGGGATGGGAGCAGTTCTTC. Amino acids: CASSHKAGWEQFF.

By proportion, this clonotype is medium-sized. The V call is TRBV29-1, the J call TRBJ2-1; 11 bases map to TRBD2. After removal of 4 bases from V and 8 bases from J, the junction contained 7 bases not matched to a gene. Germline V gene lookup returns CDR1 SQVTM and CDR2 ANQGSEA. The CDR3 has 14 residues. CDR3 bases: TGCAGCGTTGCTAGTACTAGCGGGAGCTATGAGCAGTTCTTC. Protein sequence: CSVASTSGSYEQFF.

With respect to this clonotype: The CDR3 does not close with the conserved phenylalanine or tryptophan, likely indicating a read error. No DNA is shown, since the ends of the CDR3 on it are uncertain; the CDR3 is the one TCRdb lists. The chain has TRBV4-2 and TRBJ2-2; TRBD1, the D gene given by the table, was not confirmed from the DNA. Counting both end residues, the CDR3 totals 9 amino acids. CDR1 is LGHNA and CDR2 is YNFKEQ in the germline V gene. CDR3 residues: CASSQDGAA.

This clonotype was observed many times. The genes are TRBV7-3 and TRBJ2-2; 9 bases match TRBD2. This CDR3 has 17 residues. V gave up 5 bases and J gave up 8 bases; unmatched junction bases: 15. Germline values: CDR1 SGHTA, CDR2 FQGTGA. As DNA, the CDR3 is TGTGCCAGCAGCCCCCCCGGATTAGCGGGAGTAACGGGGGAGCTGTTTTTT. Amino acid sequence: CASSPPGLAGVTGELFF.

Within the sample, this clonotype is medium-sized. The chain employs TRBV10-3 and TRBJ1-1; D ambiguous. Trimming removed 6 bases from V and 3 bases from J, with 11 bases in between. The CDR3 runs to 13 residues. Germline CDR1 ENHRY, CDR2 SYGVKD. The CDR3 here is CAIRQGFDTEAFF. The CDR3 nucleotides read TGTGCCATCAGACAAGGGTTTGACACTGAAGCTTTCTTT.

In this sample, this clonotype turned up many times. CDR3 loop: CASSLSGTDYGYTF. The DNA for the CDR3 is TGTGCCAGCAGTTTGTCCGGGACCGACTATGGCTACACCTTC. V and J are TRBV27 and TRBJ1-2; TRBD1 might be the D (5 bases). V gave up 3 bases and J gave up 3 bases, with 11 bases separating them. There are 14 residues in the CDR3. Germline V gives CDR1 MNHEY, CDR2 SMNVEV (reference sequence).

CDR3 sequence (DNA): TGCAGTGCCTACCGGGACTACCCAGAGACCCAGTACTTC. Amino acids: CSAYRDYPETQYF. The chain employs TRBV20-1 and TRBJ2-5; TRBD2 aligns across 7 bases. The CDR3 length is 13 residues. The ends lost 6 bases at V and 4 bases at J; junction bases unmatched: 8. CDR1 and CDR2 (germline): DFQATT, SNEGSKA (reference sequence).

This clonotype was counted many times. This may stem from a read error, because a much larger clone lies one nucleotide away. The V call is TRBV20-1, the J call TRBJ2-7; TRBD2 matches at 13 bases. Germline CDR1 reads DFQATT; CDR2 reads SNEGSKA (reference sequence). The CDR3 loop spans 16 amino acids. The CDR3 reads CSAKGTSGMHRNERYF. CDR3 bases: TGCAGTGCTAAAGGGACTAGCGGGATGCATAGGAACGAGCGGTACTTC.

This clonotype is judged medium-sized (0.01 to 0.1%). CDR3 DNA sequence: TGTGCCAGCAGTGAATTTAGGACGGAGAACAATCAGCCCCAGCATTTT. It specifies CASSEFRTENNQPQHF. The chain recombines TRBV2 with TRBJ1-5, with D unresolved. The V and J ends lost 2 bases and 3 bases respectively, with 14 bases between them. Germline V gene lookup returns CDR1 SNHLY and CDR2 FYNNEI. The CDR3 length is 16 residues.

This clonotype was observed many times. This sequence joins TRBV19 and TRBJ1-4; no firm D call. V lost 4 bases and J 3 bases, leaving 21 bases between the germline ends. CDR1 and CDR2 from the germline V gene are LNHDA and SQIVND (reference sequence). There are 18 residues in the CDR3. CDR3: CASSTNSVRSTANEKLFF. As DNA, the CDR3 is TGTGCCAGTAGTACCAATTCGGTTAGGAGTACGGCTAATGAAAAACTGTTTTTT. The whole variable domain, filled in from reference TRBV19 and TRBJ1-4, reads DGGITQSPKYLFRKEGQNVTLSCEQNLNHDAMYWYRQDPGQGLRLIYYSQIVNDFQKGDIAEGYSVSREKKESFPLTVTSAQKNPTAFYLCASSTNSVRSTANEKLFFGSGTQLSVL.

About this clonotype: The junction departs from the called germline gene at one end, perhaps through a read error. The chain employs TRBV9 and TRBJ1-4; no definite D call. In germline, CDR1 is SGDLS, CDR2 YYNGEE. This CDR3 has 8 residues. CDR3 nucleotide sequence: TGTGCCAGCAGCCCCCTTTTTTGG. Residues: CASSPLFW.

By proportion, this clonotype is medium-sized. The rearrangement joins TRBV7-9 to TRBJ2-2; D is uncertain. V was pared by 1 base and J by 0 bases, with 9 bases between. CDR1 and CDR2 from the germline V gene are SEHNR and FQNEAQ (reference sequence). This CDR3 is 16 amino acids long. CDR3 in amino acids: CASSLVQTANTGELFF. In DNA, the CDR3 is TGTGCCAGCAGCTTAGTTCAGACTGCGAACACCGGGGAGCTGTTTTTT.

Ten or more counts support this clonotype. This chain joins TRBV5-8 and TRBJ2-1; D might be TRBD2 (6 bases). V lost 1 base, J lost 6 bases, and 14 bases lay in between. Germline values: CDR1 SGHTS, CDR2 YDEGEE. The CDR3 spans 15 residues. CDR3 amino acids: CASSLKHGDFNEQFF. CDR3 nucleotides: TGTGCCAGCAGCTTGAAGCACGGGGACTTCAATGAGCAGTTCTTC.

In this sample, this clonotype turned up many times. This chain uses TRBV7-2 with TRBJ2-5; TRBD2 matches at 9 bases. After removal of 5 bases from V and 5 bases from J, the junction contained 6 bases not matched to a gene. Germline assignment: CDR1 SGHTA and CDR2 FQGNSA. The CDR3 sequence is 14 residues long. CDR3 sequence: CASSRGGRAETQYF. The CDR3 DNA sequence: TGTGCCAGCAGCCGGGGCGGGAGGGCCGAGACCCAGTACTTC.

Of note for this clonotype: This could be a read error, since a much larger clone is one nucleotide away. CDR3 region: CAWSAIRSSTDTQYF. In nucleotides, the CDR3 is TGTGCCTGGAGTGCCATACGATCTAGCACAGATACGCAGTATTTT. J is TRBJ2-3 and V is TRBV30; D unresolved. This CDR3 is built from 15 residues. The germline V and J ends were trimmed by 1 base and 0 bases, with 11 bases remaining between them. The germline V gene has CDR1 GTSNPN and CDR2 SVGIG (reference sequence).

The chain carries TRBV24-1 and TRBJ1-2; 8 bases are a match to TRBD1. There are 16 residues in the CDR3. Germline CDR1 KGHDR, CDR2 SFDVKD. Unmatched junction bases numbered 11, after V lost 4 bases and J lost 5 bases. The CDR3 reads CATSEGGTGEIYGYTF. The CDR3 DNA sequence: TGTGCCACCAGTGAGGGTGGGACAGGCGAAATTTATGGCTACACCTTC.

The chain uses TRBV10-2 and TRBJ1-2; perhaps TRBD1 as D (6 bases). The germline V and J ends were trimmed by 6 bases and 7 bases, with 12 bases remaining between them. The germline CDR1 and CDR2 sequences are WSHSY and SAAADI. The CDR3 contains 12 residues. CDR3 nucleotides: TGCGCCAGCAGCCAGGACAGCTGTGGCTACACCTTC. This gives the protein CASSQDSCGYTF.

This clonotype qualifies as medium-sized. The rearrangement uses TRBV20-1 and TRBJ1-1, with 7 bases aligning to TRBD1. CDR1 is DFQATT, CDR2 SNEGSKA, per germline (reference sequence). CDR3 length: 13 amino acids. The DNA of the CDR3 is TGCAGCGGGGGACAGACCATGAACACTGAAGCTTTCTTT. Protein sequence: CSGGQTMNTEAFF.

This clonotype was seen many times. The genes are TRBV5-1 and TRBJ1-2, with a possible D match to TRBD1 (5 bases). Trimming took 4 bases from V and 8 from J, leaving 12 bases between them. This CDR3 region has 12 residues. Germline-derived CDR1 and CDR2 are SGHRS and YFSETQ. The CDR3 nucleotides are TGCGCCAGCAGCCTCCTCGGGGCCGGCTACACCTTC. Translating it yields CASSLLGAGYTF.

The chain joins TRBV9 to TRBJ2-7; 13 bases fit TRBD2. The germline CDR1 and CDR2 sequences are SGDLS and YYNGEE. The CDR3 loop spans 16 amino acids. The V gene end was trimmed by 4 bases and the J gene end by 5 bases; junction bases not matched to a gene: 9. The DNA of the CDR3 is TGTGCCAGCAGCTCCCGGACTAGCGGGAGTATCAACGAGCAGTACTTC. This sequence encodes CASSSRTSGSINEQYF.

This chain joins TRBV7-2 and TRBJ2-3; 12 bases align to TRBD2. The CDR3 extends over 13 amino acids. CDR1 and CDR2 from the germline V gene are SGHTA and FQGNSA. V trimming: 5 bases; J trimming: 6 bases; junction bases outside the gene matches: 0. CDR3 loop: CASSGTSGDTQYF. Written as DNA, the CDR3 is TGTGCCAGCAGCGGGACTAGCGGGGATACGCAGTATTTT.

V and J are TRBV20-1 and TRBJ2-7, with D possibly matching TRBD2 (5 bases). Trimming left V 0 bases short and J 4 bases short, with 10 bases between. CDR1 and CDR2 from the germline V gene are DFQATT and SNEGSKA (reference sequence). The CDR3 length is 13 residues. In DNA, the CDR3 is TGCAGTGCTAGAGACCTCCTAGCATACGAGCAGTACTTC. Translated: CSARDLLAYEQYF.

This clonotype was observed once. V gene TRBV7-8 combines with J gene TRBJ2-1, with 11 bases lining up with TRBD2. Germline V gene lookup returns CDR1 SGHVS and CDR2 FQNEAQ. The trim removed 5 bases at V and 9 bases at J, leaving 9 bases unmatched. The CDR3 runs 15 residues. The CDR3 loop reads CASSRLVAGGSEQFF. The CDR3 DNA reads as TGTGCCAGCAGCCGCCTGGTAGCGGGAGGGAGTGAGCAGTTCTTC.

V and J are TRBV2 and TRBJ2-7; 9 nucleotides match TRBD2. From germline, CDR1 is SNHLY and CDR2 FYNNEI. Trimming removed 0 bases from V and 1 base from J; junction bases left unmatched: 1. The CDR3 has 15 amino acids. CDR3 DNA: TGTGCCAGCAGTGAAGCGACTAGCGGATCCTACGAGCAGTACTTC. The encoded protein is CASSEATSGSYEQYF. Full variable domain (remainder filled in from reference TRBV2 and TRBJ2-7): EPEVTQTPSHQVTQMGQEVILRCVPISNHLYFYWYRQILGQKVEFLVSFYNNEISEKSEIFDDQFSVERPDGSNFTLKIRSTKLEDSAMYFCASSEATSGSYEQYFGPGTRLTVT.

CDR3 bases: TGCAGTGCTAGAGTATCCCCCAGAGGCTACTTC. Its protein product is CSARVSPRGYF. The chain links TRBV20-1 to TRBJ2-7; D gene ambiguous. Germline CDR1 and CDR2: DFQATT and SNEGSKA (reference sequence). Trimming took 1 base from V and 13 from J, leaving 14 bases between them. CDR3 length: 11 amino acids.

About this clonotype: A junction boundary mismatches the germline segment, possibly from a read error. The chain couples TRBV3-1 to TRBJ2-2, with 7 bases identical to TRBD2. Germline CDR1 LGHDT, CDR2 YNNKEL (reference sequence). This CDR3 is 14 amino acids long. CDR3 bases: TGTGCCAGCAGGGGGGAGGGGAACACCGGGGAGCTGTCTTGG. Its protein product is CASRGEGNTGELSW.

This clonotype was recorded once. The chain recombines TRBV29-1 with TRBJ2-5; D is perhaps TRBD2 (5 bases). Trimming cost V 1 base and J 5 bases, with 14 bases left between them. CDR1 is SQVTM, CDR2 ANQGSEA, per germline. The length of the CDR3 is 14 residues. CDR3 loop: CSVEGPADRETQYF. The DNA of the CDR3 is TGCAGCGTTGAAGGACCAGCGGATCGGGAGACCCAGTACTTC.

This clonotype was seen at least ten times. A read error may be the cause here, since a much bigger clone is one base away. J is TRBJ1-2 and V is TRBV12-3 or TRBV12-4; D perhaps matches TRBD1 (5 bases). V was clipped by 3 bases and J by 4 bases, with 9 bases between them. CDR3 length: 13 residues. CDR3 coding DNA: TGTGCCAGCAGTTTGACAGCAGCCTATGGCTACACCTTC. This sequence encodes CASSLTAAYGYTF.

The V gene is TRBV9, the J gene TRBJ2-5; TRBD2 agrees at 8 bases. This CDR3 has 16 residues. Germline values: CDR1 SGDLS, CDR2 YYNGEE. J was trimmed by 5 bases and V by 2 bases; bases with no gene match: 11. The CDR3 DNA sequence: TGTGCCAGCAGCGTTGAATTCCGGGAGGGCCATGAGACCCAGTACTTC. This encodes CASSVEFREGHETQYF. The full variable domain, its missing parts supplied by reference TRBV9 and TRBJ2-5, is DSGVTQTPKHLITATGQRVTLRCSPRSGDLSVYWYQQSLDQGLQFLIQYYNGEERAKGNILERFSAQQFPDLHSELNLSSLELGDSALYFCASSVEFREGHETQYFGPGTRLLVL.

This clonotype counts as medium-sized. V usage is TRBV7-9 and J usage is TRBJ2-5; D gene unclear. CDR1 and CDR2 (germline): SEHNR, FQNEAQ (reference sequence). The CDR3 is 13 amino acids. Trimming took off 5 bases at V and 1 base at J, with 8 bases between the two ends. CDR3 sequence reads: CASSLGIQETQYF. The CDR3 DNA sequence: TGTGCCAGCAGCCTGGGAATCCAAGAGACCCAGTACTTC.